A selection of T cell receptor beta chains follows, all from one sample in a study of T cell changes during pregnancy in multiple sclerosis. Only in-frame clones appear in the TCRdb table, and some are missing; sequencing was by immunoSEQ multiplex PCR. Altogether approximately 30,000 clones are present, 80% to 90% being singletons, with the ten largest covering over 9.5%. Sequenced here: CD8+ T cells from peripheral blood mononuclear cells, sampled in the second trimester of pregnancy. The receptors originated from a female donor with multiple sclerosis, enrolled in a pregnancy study. Each CDR3 is given with its conserved first and last residue. The D gene is left open where the match is weak. Size is stated for part of the rows, as once, few or many counts, or as a class when the clone is expanded.

V	D	size	J	CDR3	DNA
TRBV6-5	TRBD1	NA	TRBJ2-7	CASSTTGTGSYEQYF	TGTGCCAGCAGTACCACCGGGACAGGGTCCTACGAGCAGTACTTC
TRBV27	NA	NA	TRBJ2-3	CASIAEGSLLTDTQYF	TGTGCCAGCATAGCAGAGGGCTCCCTCCTCACAGATACGCAGTATTTT
TRBV19	TRBD1	NA	TRBJ1-1	CASSIGRTGTMNTEAFF	TGTGCCAGTAGTATAGGGAGGACAGGGACCATGAACACTGAAGCTTTCTTT
TRBV7-8	NA	NA	TRBJ2-1	CASSTQGSSYNEQFF	TGTGCCAGCAGCACACAGGGAAGCTCCTACAATGAGCAGTTCTTC
TRBV19	NA	NA	TRBJ2-7	CASSIARLEVYEQYF	TGTGCCAGTAGTATAGCAAGACTCGAGGTCTACGAGCAGTACTTC
TRBV6-5	TRBD1	NA	TRBJ1-1	CASSLTGGLYTEAFF	TGTGCCAGCAGTTTGACAGGGGGTTTGTACACTGAAGCTTTCTTT
TRBV2	NA	NA	TRBJ1-1	CASTGGAEAFF	TGTGCCAGCACCGGGGGGGCTGAAGCTTTCTTT
TRBV7-9	TRBD1	NA	TRBJ1-5	CASSPLTGGSQPQHF	TGTGCCAGCAGCCCCCTGACAGGGGGTAGTCAGCCCCAGCATTTT
TRBV4-1	TRBD2	once	TRBJ2-5	CASSAPGTTKETQYF	TGCGCCAGCAGCGCTCCCGGGACTACAAAAGAGACCCAGTACTTC
TRBV30	TRBD2	NA	TRBJ2-3	CAWSVRPGGTDTQYF	TGTGCCTGGAGTGTACGGCCGGGGGGGACAGATACGCAGTATTTT
TRBV6-1	TRBD2	NA	TRBJ2-7	CASSEYSGRQSREQYF	TGTGCCAGCAGTGAATATAGCGGGAGGCAGTCGAGAGAGCAGTACTTC
TRBV27	NA	NA	TRBJ1-5	CASSGGGGLNQPQHF	TGTGCCAGCAGTGGAGGTGGGGGCCTCAATCAGCCCCAGCATTTT
TRBV9	TRBD1	NA	TRBJ1-1	CASTQWTGPNTEAFF	TGTGCCAGCACCCAGTGGACAGGGCCGAACACTGAAGCTTTCTTT
TRBV20-1	NA	NA	TRBJ2-1	CSAGAGGQFF	TGCAGTGCGGGGGCCGGAGGGCAGTTCTTC
TRBV28	TRBD2	NA	TRBJ2-7	CASIPRLAGRSYEQYF	TGTGCCAGCATTCCCCGACTAGCGGGACGCTCCTACGAGCAGTACTTC
TRBV7-8	NA	NA	TRBJ2-7	CASSLASSYEQYF	TGTGCCAGCAGCTTGGCAAGCTCCTACGAGCAGTACTTC
TRBV2	NA	NA	TRBJ2-7	CASSNLDREGPVSYEQYF	TGTGCCAGCAGTAATTTGGACAGGGAGGGCCCCGTCTCCTACGAGCAGTACTTC
TRBV19	NA	NA	TRBJ2-1	CASSIGGPYNEQFF	TGTGCCAGTAGTATAGGAGGCCCCTACAATGAGCAGTTCTTC
TRBV18	TRBD1	NA	TRBJ2-7	CASSPPSGQGAGEQYF	TGTGCCAGCTCACCACCGTCGGGACAGGGGGCGGGAGAGCAGTACTTC
TRBV27	NA	NA	TRBJ2-5	CASGGRHQETQYF	TGTGCCAGCGGGGGCCGGCACCAAGAGACCCAGTACTTC
TRBV16	NA	NA	TRBJ1-6	CASSLRGVSSYNSPLHF	TGTGCCAGCAGCCTTCGGGGGGTGAGCTCCTATAATTCACCCCTCCACTTT
TRBV19	TRBD1	NA	TRBJ2-3	CASSPRLRGGQGDTQYF	TGTGCCAGTAGTCCCAGACTTCGCGGGGGACAGGGAGATACGCAGTATTTT
TRBV7-8	NA	NA	TRBJ2-5	CASSLVAGLQETQYF	TGTGCCAGCAGCTTAGTTGCGGGACTCCAAGAGACCCAGTACTTC
TRBV9	NA	NA	TRBJ2-7	CASSAGRDNSYEQYF	TGTGCCAGCAGCGCGGGGAGGGACAATTCCTACGAGCAGTACTTC
TRBV30	NA	once	TRBJ2-7	CAWSAFRSPSYEQYF	TGTGCCTGGAGTGCATTTAGATCCCCTTCCTACGAGCAGTACTTC
TRBV6-5	NA	NA	TRBJ1-5	CASSISGNQPQHF	TGTGCCAGCAGTATTTCAGGGAATCAGCCCCAGCATTTT
TRBV7-7	TRBD2	NA	TRBJ2-5	CASSSRLARQETQYF	TGTGCCAGCAGCTCCCGACTAGCTCGGCAAGAGACCCAGTACTTC
TRBV27	NA	NA	TRBJ2-7	CASSPNVFFYEQYF	TGTGCCAGCAGTCCTAATGTTTTTTTTTACGAGCAGTACTTC
TRBV27	NA	NA	TRBJ2-1	CASSKRGALYNEQFF	TGTGCCAGCAGTAAACGGGGGGCACTTTACAATGAGCAGTTCTTC
TRBV19	NA	NA	TRBJ2-1	CASSTRLSYNEQFF	TGTGCCAGTAGTACCAGACTGAGCTACAATGAGCAGTTCTTC
TRBV5-5	TRBD2	NA	TRBJ2-1	CASSLRLAGDNEQFF	TGTGCCAGCAGCTTGCGCCTAGCGGGTGACAATGAGCAGTTCTTC
TRBV7-3	NA	NA	TRBJ2-3	CASSLGGGGHTQYF	TGTGCCAGCAGCTTAGGTGGGGGCGGTCATACGCAGTATTTT
TRBV27	NA	NA	TRBJ2-1	CASKRGGVGEQFF	TGTGCCAGCAAGAGGGGGGGAGTGGGTGAGCAGTTCTTC
TRBV15	TRBD1	NA	TRBJ1-1	CATRGTAMNTEAFF	TGTGCCACCAGAGGGACAGCTATGAACACTGAAGCTTTCTTT
TRBV2	TRBD1	NA	TRBJ2-1	CASLDRVPYNEQFF	TGTGCCAGCCTGGACAGGGTTCCCTACAATGAGCAGTTCTTC
TRBV18	TRBD1	NA	TRBJ2-7	CASSPERGQKSYEQYF	TGTGCCAGCTCACCAGAAAGGGGACAGAAGTCCTACGAGCAGTACTTC
TRBV9	NA	NA	TRBJ2-3	CASSVGGFADTQYF	TGTGCCAGCAGCGTAGGAGGGTTCGCAGATACGCAGTATTTT
TRBV27	TRBD2	NA	TRBJ2-7	CASSTAGLAGGPYEQYF	TGTGCCAGCAGTACGGCGGGACTAGCGGGGGGACCCTACGAGCAGTACTTC
TRBV28	TRBD2	NA	TRBJ2-1	CASNPLQLAGAQNEQFF	TGTGCCAGCAATCCCCTCCAACTAGCGGGAGCTCAAAATGAGCAGTTCTTC
TRBV6-6	NA	NA	TRBJ1-1	CASSYLPPGRRTEAFF	TGTGCCAGCAGTTACCTCCCGCCCGGCAGGAGGACTGAAGCTTTCTTT
TRBV23-1	NA	NA	TRBJ1-4	CASSQETGDEKLFF	TGCGCCAGCAGTCAAGAAACGGGTGATGAAAAACTGTTTTTT
TRBV27	NA	few	TRBJ2-7	CASSLQGSRYEQYF	TGTGCCAGCAGTTTGCAGGGGTCAAGGTACGAGCAGTACTTC
TRBV2	TRBD2	NA	TRBJ2-5	CASERGTSGAQETQYF	TGTGCCAGCGAGAGGGGGACTAGCGGGGCTCAAGAGACCCAGTACTTC
TRBV27	TRBD2	NA	TRBJ2-1	CASSLGGNEQFF	TGTGCCAGCAGTTTGGGAGGGAATGAGCAGTTCTTC
TRBV11-2	NA	NA	TRBJ1-6	CASSFGGYNSPLHF	TGTGCCAGCAGCTTCGGGGGTTATAATTCACCCCTCCACTTT
TRBV7-9	TRBD1	NA	TRBJ1-1	CASSSGQGARRTEAFF	TGTGCCAGCAGCTCAGGACAGGGGGCGCGGCGCACTGAAGCTTTCTTT
TRBV19	NA	NA	TRBJ2-7	CASSINSGQSYEQYF	TGTGCCAGTAGTATCAACTCGGGACAATCCTACGAGCAGTACTTC